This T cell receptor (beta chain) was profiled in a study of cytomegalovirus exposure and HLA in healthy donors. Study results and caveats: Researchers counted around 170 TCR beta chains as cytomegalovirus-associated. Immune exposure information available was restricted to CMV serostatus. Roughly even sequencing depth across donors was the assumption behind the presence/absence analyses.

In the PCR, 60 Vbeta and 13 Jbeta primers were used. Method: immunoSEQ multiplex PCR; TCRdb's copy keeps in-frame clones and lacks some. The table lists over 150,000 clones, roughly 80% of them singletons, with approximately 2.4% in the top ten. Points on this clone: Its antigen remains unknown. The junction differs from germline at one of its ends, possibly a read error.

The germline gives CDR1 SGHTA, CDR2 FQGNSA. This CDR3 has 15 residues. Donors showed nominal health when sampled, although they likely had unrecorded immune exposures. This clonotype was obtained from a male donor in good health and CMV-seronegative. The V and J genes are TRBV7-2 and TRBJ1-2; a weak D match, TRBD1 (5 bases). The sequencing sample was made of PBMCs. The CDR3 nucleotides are TGTGCCAGCAGCTTAGGGGGCGGTTCTAACTATGGCTACCCCTTC. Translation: CASSLGGGSNYGYPF.